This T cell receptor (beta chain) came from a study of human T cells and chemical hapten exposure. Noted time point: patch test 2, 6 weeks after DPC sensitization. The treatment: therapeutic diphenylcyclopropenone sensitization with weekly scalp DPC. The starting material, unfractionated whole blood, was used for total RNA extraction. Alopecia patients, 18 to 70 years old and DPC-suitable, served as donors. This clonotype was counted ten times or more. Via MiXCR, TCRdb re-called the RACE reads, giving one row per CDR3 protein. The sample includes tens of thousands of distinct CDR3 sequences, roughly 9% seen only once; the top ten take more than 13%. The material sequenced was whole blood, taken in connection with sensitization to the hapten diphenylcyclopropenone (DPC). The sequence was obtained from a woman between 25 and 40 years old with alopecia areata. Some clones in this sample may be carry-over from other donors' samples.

The CDR3 is CASRRTGGRETQYF. DNA of the CDR3: TGTGCCAGCAGAAGGACAGGGGGCAGAGAGACCCAGTACTTC. The J gene is TRBJ2-5, the V gene TRBV12-3 or TRBV12-4; 11 nucleotides agree with TRBD1. The CDR3 runs to 14 residues. After removal of 6 bases from V and 4 bases from J, the junction contained 4 bases not matched to a gene.